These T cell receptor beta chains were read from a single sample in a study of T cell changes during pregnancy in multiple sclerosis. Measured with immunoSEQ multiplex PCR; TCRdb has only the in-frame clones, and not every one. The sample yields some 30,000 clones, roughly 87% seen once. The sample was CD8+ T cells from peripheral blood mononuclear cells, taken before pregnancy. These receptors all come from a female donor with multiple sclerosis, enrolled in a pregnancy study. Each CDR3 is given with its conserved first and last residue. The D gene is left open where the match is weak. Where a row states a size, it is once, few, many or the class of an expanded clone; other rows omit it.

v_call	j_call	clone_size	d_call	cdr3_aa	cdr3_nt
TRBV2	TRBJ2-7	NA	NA	CASSEDRSYEQYF	TGTGCCAGCAGTGAAGACAGGTCCTACGAGCAGTACTTC
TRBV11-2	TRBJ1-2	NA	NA	CASSLGRGNYGYTF	TGTGCCAGCAGCTTAGGTCGGGGGAACTATGGCTACACCTTC
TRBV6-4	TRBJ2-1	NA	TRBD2	CASSELAGDYNEQFF	TGTGCCAGCAGTGAACTAGCGGGGGACTACAATGAGCAGTTCTTC
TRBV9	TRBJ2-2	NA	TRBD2	CASSVVGTSGGRSGELFF	TGTGCCAGCAGCGTAGTTGGGACTAGCGGGGGCCGGAGCGGGGAGCTGTTTTTT
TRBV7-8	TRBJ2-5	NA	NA	CASSIRLEEETQYF	TGTGCCAGCAGCATACGACTAGAAGAAGAGACCCAGTACTTC
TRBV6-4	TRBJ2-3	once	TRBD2	CASSDGTSGTDTQYF	TGTGCCAGCAGTGACGGGACTAGCGGCACAGATACGCAGTATTTT
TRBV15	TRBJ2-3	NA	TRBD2	CATSRERGGADTQYF	TGTGCCACCAGCAGAGAGCGGGGGGGCGCAGATACGCAGTATTTT
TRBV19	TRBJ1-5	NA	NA	CASSERGDQPQHF	TGTGCCAGTAGCGAGAGAGGAGATCAGCCCCAGCATTTT
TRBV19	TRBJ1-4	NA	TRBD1	CASSTRAGTGNEKLFF	TGTGCCAGTAGTACCCGAGCCGGGACAGGGAACGAAAAACTGTTTTTT
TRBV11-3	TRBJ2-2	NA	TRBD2	CASSLGASGENTGELFF	TGTGCCAGCAGCTTAGGGGCTAGCGGGGAAAACACCGGGGAGCTGTTTTTT
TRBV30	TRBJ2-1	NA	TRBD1	CAWYLQGAVNEQFF	TGTGCCTGGTACCTACAGGGGGCGGTCAATGAGCAGTTCTTC
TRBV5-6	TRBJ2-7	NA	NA	CASSLAGNGYEQYF	TGTGCCAGCAGCTTGGCAGGTAACGGCTACGAGCAGTACTTC
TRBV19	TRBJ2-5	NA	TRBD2	CASSASLAGGIETQYF	TGTGCCAGTAGTGCCTCACTAGCGGGAGGGATTGAGACCCAGTACTTC
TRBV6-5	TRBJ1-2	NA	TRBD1	CASSYPGTGGNGYTF	TGTGCCAGCAGTTACCCAGGGACAGGGGGCAATGGCTACACCTTC
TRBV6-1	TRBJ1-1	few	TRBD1	CASFETGMGTEAFF	TGTGCCAGCTTCGAGACAGGGATGGGCACTGAAGCTTTCTTT
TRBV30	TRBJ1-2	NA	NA	CAAARAEDGYTF	TGTGCCGCCGCGAGAGCGGAAGATGGCTACACCTTC